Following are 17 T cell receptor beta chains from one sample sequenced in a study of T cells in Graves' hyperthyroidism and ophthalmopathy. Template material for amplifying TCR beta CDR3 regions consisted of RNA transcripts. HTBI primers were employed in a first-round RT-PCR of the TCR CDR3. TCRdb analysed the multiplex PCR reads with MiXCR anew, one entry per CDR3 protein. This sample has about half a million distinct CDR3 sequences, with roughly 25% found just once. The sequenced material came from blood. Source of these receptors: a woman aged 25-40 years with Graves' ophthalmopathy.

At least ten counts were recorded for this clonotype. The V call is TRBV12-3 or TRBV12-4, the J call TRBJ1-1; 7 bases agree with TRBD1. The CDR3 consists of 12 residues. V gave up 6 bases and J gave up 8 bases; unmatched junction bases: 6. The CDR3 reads CASSLGQLEAFF. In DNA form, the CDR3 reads TGTGCCAGCAGCCTGGGACAGCTAGAAGCTTTCTTT.

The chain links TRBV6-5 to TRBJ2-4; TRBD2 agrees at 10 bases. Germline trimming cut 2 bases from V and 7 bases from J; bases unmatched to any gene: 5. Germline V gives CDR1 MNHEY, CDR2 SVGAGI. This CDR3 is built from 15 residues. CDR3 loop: CASSYEREGRNIQYF. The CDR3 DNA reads TGTGCCAGCAGTTACGAGCGGGAGGGGAGGAACATTCAGTACTTC.

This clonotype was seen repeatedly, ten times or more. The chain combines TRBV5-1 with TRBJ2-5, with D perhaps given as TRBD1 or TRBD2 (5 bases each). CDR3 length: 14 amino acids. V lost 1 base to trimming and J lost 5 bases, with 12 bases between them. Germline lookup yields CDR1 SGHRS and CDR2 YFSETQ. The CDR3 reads CASSLFQGRETQYF. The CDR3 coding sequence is TGCGCCAGCAGCTTGTTTCAGGGACGCGAGACCCAGTACTTC. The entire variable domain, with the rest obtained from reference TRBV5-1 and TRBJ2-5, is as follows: KAGVTQTPRYLIKTRGQQVTLSCSPISGHRSVSWYQQTPGQGLQFLFEYFSETQRNKGNFPGRFSGRQFSNSRSEMNVSTLELGDSALYLCASSLFQGRETQYFGPGTRLLVL.

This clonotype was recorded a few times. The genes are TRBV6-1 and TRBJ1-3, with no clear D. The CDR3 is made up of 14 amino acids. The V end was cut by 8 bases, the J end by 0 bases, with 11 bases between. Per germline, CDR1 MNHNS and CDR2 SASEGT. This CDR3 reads CASAVGHSGNTIYF. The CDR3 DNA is TGTGCCAGCGCCGTCGGTCACTCTGGAAACACCATATATTTT.

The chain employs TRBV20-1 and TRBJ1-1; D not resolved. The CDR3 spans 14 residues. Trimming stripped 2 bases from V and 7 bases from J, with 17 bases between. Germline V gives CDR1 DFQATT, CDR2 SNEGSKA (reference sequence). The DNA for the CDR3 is TGCAGTGCTAGATCAGAGGCATATCGGGGTGAAGCTTTCTTT. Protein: CSARSEAYRGEAFF.

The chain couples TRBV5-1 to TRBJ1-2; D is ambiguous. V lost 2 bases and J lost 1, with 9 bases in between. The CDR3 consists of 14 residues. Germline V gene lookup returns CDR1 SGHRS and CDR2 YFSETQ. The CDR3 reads CASSFEGSNYGYTF. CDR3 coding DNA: TGCGCCAGCAGCTTCGAAGGGAGTAACTATGGCTACACCTTC.

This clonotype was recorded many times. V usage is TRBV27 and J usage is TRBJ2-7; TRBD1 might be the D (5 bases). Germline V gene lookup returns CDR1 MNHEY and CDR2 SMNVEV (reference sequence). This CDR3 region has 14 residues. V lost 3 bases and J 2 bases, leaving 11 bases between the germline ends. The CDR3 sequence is CASSLRDRTYEQYF. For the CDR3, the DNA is TGTGCCAGCAGTTTGCGAGACAGAACCTACGAGCAGTACTTC.

For the CDR3, the DNA is TGTGCCAGCAGTTTAGGGGTTACAGGAGGGGAGCTGTTTTTT. Translating it yields CASSLGVTGGELFF. The chain is built from TRBV28 and TRBJ2-2; D perhaps matches TRBD1 (5 bases). CDR1 is MDHEN and CDR2 is SYDVKM in the germline V gene. The CDR3 is made up of 14 amino acids. V was cut by 2 bases and J by 8 bases, with 12 bases left in between.

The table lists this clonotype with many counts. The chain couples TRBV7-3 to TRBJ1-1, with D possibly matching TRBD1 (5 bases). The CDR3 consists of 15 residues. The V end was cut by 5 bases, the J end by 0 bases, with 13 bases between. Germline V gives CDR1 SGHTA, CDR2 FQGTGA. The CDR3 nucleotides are TGTGCCAGCAGCCCCGGAATGACAGTGAACACTGAAGCTTTCTTT. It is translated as CASSPGMTVNTEAFF.

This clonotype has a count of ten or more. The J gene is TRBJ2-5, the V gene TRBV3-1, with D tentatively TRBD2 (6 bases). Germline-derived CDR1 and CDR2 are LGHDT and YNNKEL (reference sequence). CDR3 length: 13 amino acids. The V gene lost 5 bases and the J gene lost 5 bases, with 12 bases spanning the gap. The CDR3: CASSETSDETQYF. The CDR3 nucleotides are TGTGCCAGCAGCGAGACTAGTGATGAGACCCAGTACTTC.

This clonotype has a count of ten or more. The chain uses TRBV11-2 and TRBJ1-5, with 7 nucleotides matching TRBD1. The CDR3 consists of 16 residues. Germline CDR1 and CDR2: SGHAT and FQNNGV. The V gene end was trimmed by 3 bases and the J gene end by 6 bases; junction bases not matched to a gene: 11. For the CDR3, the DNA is TGTGCCAGCAGCTTCTCCGGGACAGTTTTGGGTCAGCCCCAGCATTTT. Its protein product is CASSFSGTVLGQPQHF.

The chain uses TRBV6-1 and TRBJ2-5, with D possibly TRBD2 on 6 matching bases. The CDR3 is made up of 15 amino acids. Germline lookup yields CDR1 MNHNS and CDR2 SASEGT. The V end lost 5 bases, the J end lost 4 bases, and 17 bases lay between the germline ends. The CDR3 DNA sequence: TGTGCCAGCAGTCCCCGACCGGGGGTGGGAGAGACCCAGTACTTC. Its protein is CASSPRPGVGETQYF.

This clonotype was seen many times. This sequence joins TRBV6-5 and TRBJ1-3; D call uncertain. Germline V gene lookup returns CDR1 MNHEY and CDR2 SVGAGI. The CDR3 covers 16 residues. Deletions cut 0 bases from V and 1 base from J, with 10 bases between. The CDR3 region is CASSYSISGSGNTIYF. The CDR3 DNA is TGTGCCAGCAGTTACTCGATTTCGGGGTCTGGAAACACCATATATTTT.

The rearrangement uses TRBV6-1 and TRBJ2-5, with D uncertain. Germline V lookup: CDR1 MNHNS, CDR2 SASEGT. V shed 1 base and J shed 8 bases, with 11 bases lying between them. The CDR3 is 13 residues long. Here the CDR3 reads CASSEVGVATQYF. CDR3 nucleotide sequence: TGTGCCAGCAGTGAAGTCGGTGTTGCTACCCAGTACTTC.

CDR3 coding DNA: TGCGCCAGCAGCCAAGTCCACGACCTCTGGGGAAGGTCGTTCTACGAGCAGTACTTC. Amino acid sequence: CASSQVHDLWGRSFYEQYF. The J gene is TRBJ2-7, the V gene TRBV4-1; D gene unclear. V lost 1 base and J 3 bases, leaving 25 bases between the germline ends. Germline CDR1 is MGHRA and CDR2 is YSYEKL. This CDR3 spans 19 amino acids.

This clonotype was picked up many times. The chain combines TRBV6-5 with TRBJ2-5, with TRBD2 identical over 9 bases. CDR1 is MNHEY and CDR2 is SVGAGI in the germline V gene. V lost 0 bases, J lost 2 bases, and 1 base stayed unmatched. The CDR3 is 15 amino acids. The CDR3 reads CASSYSTSGQETQYF. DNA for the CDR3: TGTGCCAGCAGTTACTCGACTAGCGGTCAAGAGACCCAGTACTTC.

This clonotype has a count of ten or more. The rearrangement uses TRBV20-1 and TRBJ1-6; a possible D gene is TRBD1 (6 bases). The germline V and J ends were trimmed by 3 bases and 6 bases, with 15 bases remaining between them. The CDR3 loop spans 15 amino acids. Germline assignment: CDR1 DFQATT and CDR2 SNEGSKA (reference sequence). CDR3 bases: TGCAGTGCTAGGGACCTGGGGGCGCCTAATTCACCCCTCCACTTT. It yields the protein CSARDLGAPNSPLHF.